The 25 T cell receptor beta chains given below trace back to one sample, sequenced in a study of regulatory T cells in long-lasting Graves disease. This sample's time point: persistent/refractory GD, antithyroid drugs over 5 years with positive TRAb. Following extraction of RNA from PBMCs, that RNA was used to make the TCR library. Library construction for TCR beta used iRepertoire HTBI primers and Arm-PCR of CDR3 regions. MiXCR was run by TCRdb on the multiplex PCR reads, yielding one entry per CDR3 protein. The profile shows around 460,000 distinct CDR3 sequences, approximately 22% of them singletons. The starting material was peripheral blood mononuclear cells (PBMCs), obtained when the disease was refractory, from a patient treated with antithyroid drugs. The receptors stem from a female donor with Graves disease.

This clonotype was counted many times. This chain joins TRBV7-6 and TRBJ1-1; 8 nucleotides align to TRBD1. The CDR3 covers 14 residues. Germline CDR1 SGHVS, CDR2 FNYEAQ. The V segment lost 0 bases and the J segment 6 bases; nucleotides outside the gene matches: 3. CDR3 nucleotides: TGTGCCAGCAGCTTAGCGACAGGGGTGGCTGAAGCTTTCTTT. This translates into CASSLATGVAEAFF.

This clonotype occurred many times. This rearrangement joins TRBV7-9 to TRBJ1-4; 9 bases are shared with TRBD1. Germline lookup yields CDR1 SEHNR and CDR2 FQNEAQ (reference sequence). Trimming cost V 4 bases and J 8 bases; bases outside gene matches: 8. The CDR3 extends over 15 amino acids. The CDR3 protein is CASSSGTGYPEKLFF. Written as DNA, the CDR3 is TGTGCCAGCAGCTCCGGGACAGGGTACCCCGAAAAACTGTTTTTT. The whole variable domain, remainder taken from reference TRBV7-9 and TRBJ1-4, is DTGVSQNPRHKITKRGQNVTFRCDPISEHNRLYWYRQTLGQGPEFLTYFQNEAQLEKSRLLSDRFSAERPKGSFSTLEIQRTEQGDSAMYLCASSSGTGYPEKLFFGSGTQLSVL.

This clonotype was seen just once. This sequence joins TRBV18 and TRBJ2-5; 7 positions match TRBD2. V gave up 3 bases and J gave up 0 bases; unmatched junction bases: 4. This CDR3 is 15 amino acids long. Germline V lookup: CDR1 KGHSH, CDR2 LQKENI. CDR3 DNA: TGTGCCAGCTCACCCCTGGGAGGGTACCAAGAGACCCAGTACTTC. It yields the protein CASSPLGGYQETQYF. The full variable domain, in which reference TRBV18 and TRBJ2-5 provide the parts outside the CDR3, is NAGVMQNPRHLVRRRGQEARLRCSPMKGHSHVYWYRQLPEEGLKFMVYLQKENIIDESGMPKERFSAEFPKEGPSILRIQQVVRGDSAAYFCASSPLGGYQETQYFGPGTRLLVL.

In this sample, this clonotype turned up many times. The chain is built from TRBV15 and TRBJ1-1; unclear D gene. V was shortened by 2 bases and J by 5 bases, with 15 bases between the two germline ends. Germline CDR1 is LNHNV and CDR2 is YYDKDF (reference sequence). The CDR3 extends over 15 amino acids. The CDR3: CATSRYRTSGTEAFF. In nucleotides, the CDR3 is TGTGCCACCAGCAGATATCGGACCTCGGGGACTGAAGCTTTCTTT. The full variable domain, its missing parts supplied by reference TRBV15 and TRBJ1-1, is DAMVIQNPRYQVTQFGKPVTLSCSQTLNHNVMYWYQQKSSQAPKLLFHYYDKDFNNEADTPDNFQSRRPNTSFCFLDIRSPGLGDTAMYLCATSRYRTSGTEAFFGQGTRLTVV.

This clonotype has ten or more counts. The chain links TRBV24-1 to TRBJ2-7, with D unresolved. This CDR3 is built from 15 residues. Germline V CDR1 and CDR2: KGHDR, SFDVKD. V was cut by 2 bases and J by 2 bases, with 12 bases left in between. CDR3 coding DNA: TGTGCCACCAGTGATTCCCGGTTCGGAGCCTACGAGCAGTACTTC. It yields the protein CATSDSRFGAYEQYF.

This clonotype was seen only a few times. V and J are TRBV5-4 and TRBJ2-7; 8 nucleotides line up with TRBD2. CDR3 length: 15 residues. CDR1 SGHNT and CDR2 YYREEE come from the germline V gene (reference sequence). Germline trimming cut 0 bases from V and 0 bases from J; bases unmatched to any gene: 2. In nucleotides, the CDR3 is TGTGCCAGCAGCTTGGAGCGGGGGAGCTCCTACGAGCAGTACTTC. Its translation is CASSLERGSSYEQYF.

The table lists this clonotype with many counts. The chain employs TRBV6-1 and TRBJ1-1, with 9 bases identical to TRBD1. This CDR3 is 15 amino acids long. Germline CDR1 reads MNHNS; CDR2 reads SASEGT. With V trimmed by 6 bases and J by 5 bases, 10 bases remained unmatched. The CDR3 DNA is TGTGCCAGCAGAGATACAGGGGGCGCAGGGACTGAAGCTTTCTTT. The encoded protein is CASRDTGGAGTEAFF.

This clonotype was observed many times. The V call is TRBV28, the J call TRBJ1-2; 8 bases are shared with TRBD1. Germline values: CDR1 MDHEN, CDR2 SYDVKM. The CDR3 spans 16 residues. V lost 3 bases to trimming and J lost 4 bases; unmatched junction nucleotides: 10. The CDR3 bases are TGTGCCAGCAGTTTCAGGGGGCTTCCCACAACCTATGGCTACACCTTC. Amino acids: CASSFRGLPTTYGYTF.

This clonotype occurred once. The chain recombines TRBV5-6 with TRBJ1-5; D unresolved. The CDR3 has 14 amino acids. Trimming removed 4 bases from V and 3 bases from J, with 11 bases in between. The germline CDR1 and CDR2 sequences are SGHDT and YYEEEE. The CDR3 region is CASSGRWNNQPQHF. CDR3 in DNA: TGTGCCAGCAGCGGGCGGTGGAACAATCAGCCCCAGCATTTT.

This rearrangement joins TRBV7-4 to TRBJ1-1; D is perhaps TRBD1 (5 bases). V lost 1 base and J lost 3, with 15 bases in between. There are 16 residues in the CDR3. Germline CDR1 is SGHVT and CDR2 is SQSDAQ. For the CDR3, the DNA is TGTGCCAGCAGCTTAGTCCCCCCAGGGCGAGACACTGAAGCTTTCTTT. Translation gives CASSLVPPGRDTEAFF.

The sample holds many counts of this clonotype. This sequence joins TRBV6-1 and TRBJ2-7; no definite D call. V lost 6 bases, J lost 7 bases, and 10 bases lay in between. Germline CDR1 MNHNS, CDR2 SASEGT. The CDR3 has 11 residues. Here the CDR3 reads CASSPGWEQYF. The CDR3, as DNA: TGTGCCAGCAGCCCCGGATGGGAGCAGTACTTC.

This clonotype was seen many times. The genes are TRBV20-1 and TRBJ1-2, with a possible D match to TRBD1 (5 bases). V lost 7 bases and J 4 bases, leaving 16 bases between the germline ends. CDR1 is DFQATT and CDR2 is SNEGSKA in the germline V gene (reference sequence). This CDR3 contains 13 residues. The CDR3 loop is CSGFLRGPYGYTF. CDR3 coding DNA: TGCAGTGGTTTCCTTCGGGGCCCCTATGGCTACACCTTC.

The chain is built from TRBV10-3 and TRBJ2-7; 9 nucleotides line up with TRBD1. CDR1 and CDR2 (germline): ENHRY, SYGVKD. V dropped 0 bases and J dropped 2; count of bases not matched to a gene: 5. This CDR3 contains 16 residues. The CDR3 spells CAISESGTGTPYEQYF. DNA for the CDR3: TGTGCCATCAGTGAGTCGGGGACAGGGACCCCCTACGAGCAGTACTTC.

V and J are TRBV6-1 and TRBJ1-4; 7 nucleotides line up with TRBD1. CDR1 is MNHNS and CDR2 is SASEGT in the germline V gene. V dropped 6 bases and J dropped 5; count of bases not matched to a gene: 9. This CDR3 contains 15 residues. The DNA of the CDR3 is TGTGCCAGCAGACCCCGGGGACAGAGGAATGAAAAACTGTTTTTT. Its protein is CASRPRGQRNEKLFF.

The rearrangement uses TRBV20-1 and TRBJ2-7, with D possibly matching TRBD1 (6 bases). This CDR3 comprises 13 residues. The germline V gene encodes CDR1 DFQATT and CDR2 SNEGSKA (reference sequence). V gave up 5 bases and J gave up 4 bases, with 15 bases separating them. CDR3 DNA sequence: TGCAGTGCTCCAGCGGAGCAGGGGTACGAGCAGTACTTC. This translates into CSAPAEQGYEQYF.

Concerning this clonotype: This could be a read error, since a much larger clone is one nucleotide away. The chain carries TRBV28 and TRBJ1-1; D uncertain. The CDR3 covers 14 residues. V was clipped by 6 bases and J by 2 bases, with 13 bases between them. Per germline, CDR1 MDHEN and CDR2 SYDVKM. This CDR3 is CASRSAEGNTEAFF. The CDR3, as DNA: TGTGCCAGCAGATCCGCGGAGGGAAACACTGAAGCTTTCTTT.

This clonotype came up many times. The chain joins TRBV2 to TRBJ1-2, with TRBD1 as a possible D gene (5 bases). The CDR3 is 13 residues long. Per the germline V gene, CDR1 is SNHLY and CDR2 is FYNNEI. The V and J ends lost 4 bases and 2 bases respectively, with 8 bases between them. The CDR3 sequence: CASSGGVNYGYTF. The DNA of the CDR3 is TGTGCCAGCAGTGGGGGGGTCAACTATGGCTACACCTTC.

This clonotype was seen many times. This sequence joins TRBV29-1 and TRBJ2-4; 8 bases map to TRBD1. V shed 7 bases, J shed 7 bases, and the junction held 6 bases outside the gene matches. The CDR3 totals 12 residues. Germline assignment: CDR1 SQVTM and CDR2 ANQGSEA. CDR3 region: CSAQGAGNIQYF. CDR3 sequence (DNA): TGCAGCGCTCAGGGGGCAGGGAACATTCAGTACTTC.

The chain has TRBV7-2 and TRBJ1-2, with a weak D call TRBD1 (5 bases). The V end was cut by 1 base, the J end by 0 bases, with 12 bases between. This CDR3 comprises 16 residues. Germline CDR1 is SGHTA and CDR2 is FQGNSA. The CDR3: CASSLEAGVPNYGYTF. CDR3 DNA sequence: TGTGCCAGCAGCTTAGAAGCGGGGGTGCCTAACTATGGCTACACCTTC. Variable domain in full (rest from reference TRBV7-2 and TRBJ1-2): GAGVSQSPSNKVTEKGKDVELRCDPISGHTALYWYRQSLGQGLEFLIYFQGNSAPDKSGLPSDRFSAERTGGSVSTLTIQRTQQEDSAVYLCASSLEAGVPNYGYTFGSGTRLTVV.

This clonotype was picked up many times. The rearrangement links TRBV28 to TRBJ2-6; no clear D. The V and J ends lost 5 bases and 0 bases respectively, with 11 bases between them. The CDR3 is 16 residues long. Germline V gives CDR1 MDHEN, CDR2 SYDVKM. The CDR3 region is CASSPTGLSGANVLTF. Here the CDR3 DNA reads TGTGCCAGCAGTCCAACGGGCCTCTCTGGGGCCAACGTCCTGACTTTC.

The rearrangement joins TRBV6-1 to TRBJ1-5; 8 bases fit TRBD1. V was clipped by 7 bases and J by 5 bases; unmatched bases: 10. The CDR3 covers 15 residues. Germline V lookup: CDR1 MNHNS, CDR2 SASEGT. The CDR3, as DNA: TGTGCCAGCACCCCGACAGGGGCATTCGATCAGCCCCAGCATTTT. This gives the protein CASTPTGAFDQPQHF.

This clonotype was seen ten or more times. V is TRBV28 and J is TRBJ1-2, with D perhaps matching TRBD1 (6 bases). The CDR3 has 15 amino acids. V gave up 7 bases and J gave up 0 bases, with 15 bases separating them. The V gene's germline CDR1 is MDHEN and CDR2 SYDVKM. The CDR3 coding sequence is TGTGCCAGCAACCTCAAAGGGGGTCCTAACTATGGCTACACCTTC. It codes for CASNLKGGPNYGYTF.

The chain uses TRBV2 and TRBJ2-5; the D gene is possibly TRBD2 (5 bases). CDR1 and CDR2 (germline): SNHLY, FYNNEI. The CDR3 has 14 residues. V was trimmed by 4 bases and J by 2 bases, leaving 11 bases between them. The CDR3 nucleotides read TGTGCCAGCAGTGTGAGCGGCCCTCAAGAGACCCAGTACTTC. Translation gives CASSVSGPQETQYF.

About this clonotype: Just one base apart from a much larger clone, this may be a read error. The genes are TRBV4-1 and TRBJ1-1; maybe TRBD1 (6 bases). V gave up 0 bases and J gave up 3 bases, with 8 bases separating them. The CDR3 consists of 14 residues. Per the germline V gene, CDR1 is MGHRA and CDR2 is YSYEKL. The CDR3, as DNA: TGCGCCAGCAGCCAAGAGCAGGGGTACACTGAAGCTTTCTTT. Amino acid sequence: CASSQEQGYTEAFF.

On this clonotype itself: This clone may be a read error of a much larger clone one base away. The rearrangement joins TRBV6-1 to TRBJ1-3, with unresolved D. The length of the CDR3 is 13 residues. In germline, CDR1 is MNHNS, CDR2 SASEGT. This CDR3 is CATSRTSGSTIYF. CDR3 nucleotides: TGTGCCACGAGTCGGACGTCTGGAAGCACCATATATTTT.